This TCR beta chain was sequenced during a study of vaccination effects on CD4 cells after COVID-19. Across the study: The second dose preceded post-vaccine samples by a median of 72 days.

This clone was seen a single time. Its matching antigen is unknown. Using immunoSEQ multiplex PCR, the repertoire was profiled, and TCRdb retains in-frame clones only, with some absent. The sample consists of 75,000 to 100,000 clones, roughly 80% of them appearing once. Expansion of antigen-specific CD4+ T cells with viral peptide pools was carried out by the ViraFEST assay before sequencing. Around day 10 of culture, CD4+ T cells were separated out. Two-dose BNT162b2 or mRNA-1273 vaccination was given to participants. A few million PBMC per well received approximately 11 IU/ml IL-2 and 9 to 10 ug/ml peptides in culture. The CDR3 covers 17 residues. The ends lost 0 bases at V and 4 bases at J; junction bases unmatched: 11. Points from the study as a whole: Healthy vaccinees had only 1 of 255 vaccine-induced clones cross-react with common cold coronaviruses.

This chain uses TRBV23-1 with TRBJ1-2, with 7 bases matching TRBD1. TRBV23-1 is flagged as an ORF with uncertain function. The TCR originated in a human donor who received a COVID-19 vaccine. Sequencing was performed on CD4+ T cells from PBMCs cultured with HCoV-OC43 spike peptides, taken after COVID-19 vaccination. Subset specified: HCoV-OC43 spike overlapping peptide pool stimulation. The CDR3 loop is CASSQSGKRGRPYGYTF. CDR3 in DNA: TGCGCCAGCAGTCAATCAGGGAAGAGGGGGCGCCCCTATGGCTACACCTTC.